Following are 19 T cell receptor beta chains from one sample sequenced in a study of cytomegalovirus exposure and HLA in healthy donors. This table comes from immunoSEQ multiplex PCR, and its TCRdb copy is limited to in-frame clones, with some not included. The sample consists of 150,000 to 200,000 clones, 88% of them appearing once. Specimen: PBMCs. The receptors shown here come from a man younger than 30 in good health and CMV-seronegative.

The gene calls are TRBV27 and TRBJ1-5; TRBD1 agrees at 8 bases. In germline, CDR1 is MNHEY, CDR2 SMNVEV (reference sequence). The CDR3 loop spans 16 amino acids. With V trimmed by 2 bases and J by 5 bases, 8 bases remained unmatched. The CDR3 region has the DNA TGTGCCAGCAGTTTAACGGGCCAGGGGGCTGATCAGCCCCAGCATTTT. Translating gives CASSLTGQGADQPQHF.

The CDR3 region has the DNA TGCAGCGTTTCCCGACGAGGAGCTGAAGCTTTCTTT. This gives the protein CSVSRRGAEAFF. The chain uses TRBV29-1 and TRBJ1-1; D ambiguous. CDR3 length equals 12 residues. The germline V gene has CDR1 SQVTM and CDR2 ANQGSEA. The V end was cut by 5 bases, the J end by 6 bases, with 13 bases between.

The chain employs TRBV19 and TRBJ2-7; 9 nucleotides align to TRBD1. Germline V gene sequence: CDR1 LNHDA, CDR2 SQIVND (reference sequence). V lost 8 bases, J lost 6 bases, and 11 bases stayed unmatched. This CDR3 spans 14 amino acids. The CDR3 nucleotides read TGTGCCAGTGACCTCGGGACAGGGCACGGCGAGCAGTACTTC. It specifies CASDLGTGHGEQYF.

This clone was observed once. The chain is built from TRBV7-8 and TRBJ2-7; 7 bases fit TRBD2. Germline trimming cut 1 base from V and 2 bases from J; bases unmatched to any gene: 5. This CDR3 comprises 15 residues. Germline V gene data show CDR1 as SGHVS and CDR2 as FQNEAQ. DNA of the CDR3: TGTGCCAGCAGCTTAGGCGGGAGCGATACCTACGAGCAGTACTTC. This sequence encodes CASSLGGSDTYEQYF.

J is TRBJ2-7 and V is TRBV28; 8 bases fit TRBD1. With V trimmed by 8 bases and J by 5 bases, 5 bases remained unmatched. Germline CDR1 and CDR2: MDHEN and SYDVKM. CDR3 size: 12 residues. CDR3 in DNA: TGTGCCAGCGATGACAGGGGTGACGAGCAGTACTTC. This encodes CASDDRGDEQYF.

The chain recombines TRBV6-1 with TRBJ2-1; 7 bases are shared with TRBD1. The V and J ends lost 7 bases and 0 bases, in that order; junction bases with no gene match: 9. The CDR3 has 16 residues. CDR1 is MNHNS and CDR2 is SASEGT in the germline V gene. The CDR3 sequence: CASIDRARSSYNEQFF. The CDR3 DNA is TGTGCCAGCATTGACAGGGCTAGGAGCTCCTACAATGAGCAGTTCTTC.

CDR3: CSVEGAVDEQYF. CDR3 in DNA: TGCAGCGTTGAAGGGGCCGTGGATGAGCAGTACTTC. The chain uses TRBV29-1 and TRBJ2-7; D unclear. V lost 1 base and J lost 7, with 11 bases in between. Per the germline V gene, CDR1 is SQVTM and CDR2 is ANQGSEA. This CDR3 has 12 residues.

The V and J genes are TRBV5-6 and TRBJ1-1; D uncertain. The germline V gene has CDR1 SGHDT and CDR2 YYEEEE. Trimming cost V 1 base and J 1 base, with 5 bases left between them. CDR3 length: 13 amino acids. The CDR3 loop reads CASSLKRNTEAFF. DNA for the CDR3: TGTGCCAGCAGCTTGAAGAGGAACACTGAAGCTTTCTTT. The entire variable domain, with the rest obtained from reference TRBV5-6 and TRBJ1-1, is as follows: DAGVTQSPTHLIKTRGQQVTLRCSPKSGHDTVSWYQQALGQGPQFIFQYYEEEERQRGNFPDRFSGHQFPNYSSELNVNALLLGDSALYLCASSLKRNTEAFFGQGTRLTVV.

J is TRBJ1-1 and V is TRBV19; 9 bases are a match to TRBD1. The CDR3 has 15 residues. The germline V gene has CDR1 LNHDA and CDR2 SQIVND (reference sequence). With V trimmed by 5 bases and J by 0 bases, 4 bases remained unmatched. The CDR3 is CASSAYRGLNTEAFF. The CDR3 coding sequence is TGTGCCAGTAGTGCCTACAGGGGGCTGAACACTGAAGCTTTCTTT.

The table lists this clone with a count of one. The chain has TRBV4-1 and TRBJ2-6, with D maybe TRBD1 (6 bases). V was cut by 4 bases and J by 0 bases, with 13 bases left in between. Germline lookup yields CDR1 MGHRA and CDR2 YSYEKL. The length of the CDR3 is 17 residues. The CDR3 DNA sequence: TGCGCCAGCAGCCGGGACACCACAACCTCTGGGGCCAACGTCCTGACTTTC. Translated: CASSRDTTTSGANVLTF.

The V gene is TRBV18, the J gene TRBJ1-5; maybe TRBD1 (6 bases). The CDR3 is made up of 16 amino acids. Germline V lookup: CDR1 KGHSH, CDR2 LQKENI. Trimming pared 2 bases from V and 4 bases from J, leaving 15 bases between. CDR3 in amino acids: CASSPGPLRGNQPQHF. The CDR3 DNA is TGTGCCAGCTCACCAGGGCCGCTTAGGGGGAATCAGCCCCAGCATTTT.

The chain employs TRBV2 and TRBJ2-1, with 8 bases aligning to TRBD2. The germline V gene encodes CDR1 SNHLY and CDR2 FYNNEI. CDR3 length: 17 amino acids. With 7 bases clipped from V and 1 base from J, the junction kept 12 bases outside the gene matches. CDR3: CASIGTSITGSYNEQFF. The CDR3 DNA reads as TGTGCCAGCATTGGGACTAGTATCACAGGGTCCTACAATGAGCAGTTCTTC.

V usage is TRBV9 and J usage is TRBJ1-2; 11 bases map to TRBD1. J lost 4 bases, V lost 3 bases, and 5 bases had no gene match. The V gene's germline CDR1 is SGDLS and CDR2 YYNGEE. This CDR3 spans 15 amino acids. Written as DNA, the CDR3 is TGTGCCAGCAGCGCTGGGGACAGGGGGTTCTATGGCTACACCTTC. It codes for CASSAGDRGFYGYTF.

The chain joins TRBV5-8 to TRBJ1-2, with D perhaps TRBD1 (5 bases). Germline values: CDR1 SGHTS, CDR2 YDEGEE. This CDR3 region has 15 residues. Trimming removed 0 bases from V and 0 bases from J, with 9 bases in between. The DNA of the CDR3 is TGTGCCAGCAGCTTGGGGTCAGGGACTAACTATGGCTACACCTTC. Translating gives CASSLGSGTNYGYTF.

CDR3 sequence reads: CASSADGESNQPQHF. In DNA, the CDR3 is TGTGCCAGCAGTGCGGACGGGGAGAGCAATCAGCCCCAGCATTTT. The rearrangement joins TRBV2 to TRBJ1-5; D call uncertain. This CDR3 contains 15 residues. V was trimmed by 4 bases and J by 1 base, leaving 11 bases between them. Germline V gene lookup returns CDR1 SNHLY and CDR2 FYNNEI.

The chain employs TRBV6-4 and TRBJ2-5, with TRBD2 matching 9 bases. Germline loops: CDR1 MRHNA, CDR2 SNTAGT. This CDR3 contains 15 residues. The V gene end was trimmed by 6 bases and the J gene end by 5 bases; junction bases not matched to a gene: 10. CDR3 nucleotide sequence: TGTGCCAGCAGCCCCCGTTTAGCGGGAGTGGAGACCCAGTACTTC. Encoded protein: CASSPRLAGVETQYF.

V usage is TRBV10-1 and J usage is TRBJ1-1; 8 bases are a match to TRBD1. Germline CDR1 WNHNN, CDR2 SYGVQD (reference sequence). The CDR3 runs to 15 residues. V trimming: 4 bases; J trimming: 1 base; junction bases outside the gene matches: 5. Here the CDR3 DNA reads TGCGCCAGCAGTGTGACAGGGGAGGAGAACACTGAAGCTTTCTTT. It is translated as CASSVTGEENTEAFF.

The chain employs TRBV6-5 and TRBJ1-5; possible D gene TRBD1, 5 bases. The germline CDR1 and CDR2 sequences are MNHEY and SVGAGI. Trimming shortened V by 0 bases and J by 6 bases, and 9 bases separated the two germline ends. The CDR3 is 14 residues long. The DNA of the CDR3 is TGTGCCAGCAGTTACTCAGACAGACTTCAGCCCCAGCATTTT. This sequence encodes CASSYSDRLQPQHF.

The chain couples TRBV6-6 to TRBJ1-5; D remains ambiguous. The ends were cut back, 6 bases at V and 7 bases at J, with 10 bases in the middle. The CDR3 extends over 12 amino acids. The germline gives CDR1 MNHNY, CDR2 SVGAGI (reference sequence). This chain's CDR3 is CASRLENQPQHF. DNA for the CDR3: TGTGCCAGCAGACTAGAAAACCAGCCCCAGCATTTT.